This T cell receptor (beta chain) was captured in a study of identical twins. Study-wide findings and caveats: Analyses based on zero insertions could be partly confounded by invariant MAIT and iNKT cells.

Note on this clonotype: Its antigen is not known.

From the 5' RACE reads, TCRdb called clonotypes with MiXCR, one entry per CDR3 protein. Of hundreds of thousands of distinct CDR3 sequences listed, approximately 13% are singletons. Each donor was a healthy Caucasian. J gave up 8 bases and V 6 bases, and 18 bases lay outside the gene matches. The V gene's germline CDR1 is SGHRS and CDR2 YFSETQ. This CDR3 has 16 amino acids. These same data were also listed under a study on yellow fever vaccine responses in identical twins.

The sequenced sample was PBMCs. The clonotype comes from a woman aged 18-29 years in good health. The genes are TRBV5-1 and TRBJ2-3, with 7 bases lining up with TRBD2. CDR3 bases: TGCGCCAGCAAAGATCCTCTAGCGGAGGCCCCCCGTACGCAGTATTTT. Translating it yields CASKDPLAEAPRTQYF.